One sample yielded the 18 T cell receptor beta chains listed below, sequenced in a study of blood T cell repertoires in COVID-19. Assay used: immunoSEQ multiplex PCR; TCRdb lists only in-frame clones, some missing. The sample consists of approximately 100,000 clones, roughly 82% of them appearing once. Sequencing input: peripheral blood. These receptors all come from a man in his fifties or sixties with acute or convalescent COVID-19.

The J gene is TRBJ1-6, the V gene TRBV7-2; TRBD1 is a possible D gene (6 bases). Germline CDR1 SGHTA, CDR2 FQGNSA. The V end lost 0 bases, the J end lost 10 bases, and 10 bases lay between the germline ends. The CDR3 loop spans 14 amino acids. The CDR3, as DNA: TGTGCCAGCAGCTTAGCCGGGACAAGGTCACCCCTCCACTTT. Encoded protein: CASSLAGTRSPLHF.

This clone was found a few times. The chain joins TRBV12-3 or TRBV12-4 to TRBJ1-2, with unresolved D. Trimming removed 6 bases from V and 6 bases from J, with 11 bases in between. The CDR3 covers 12 residues. Here the CDR3 reads CASRPSRDGYTF. The CDR3 nucleotides are TGTGCCAGCAGGCCATCCCGGGATGGCTACACCTTC.

The chain employs TRBV28 and TRBJ1-2; possible D gene TRBD1, 6 bases. Germline-derived CDR1 and CDR2 are MDHEN and SYDVKM. The CDR3 contains 16 residues. V was clipped by 6 bases and J by 4 bases, with 21 bases between them. In DNA form, the CDR3 reads TGTGCCAGCAGCCCCCCGGGGGAGGGGGTAGGCTATGGCTACACCTTC. Its translation: CASSPPGEGVGYGYTF.

The CDR3, as DNA: TGTGCCAGCAGTGAAGATCTAGCGGGGGAGACCCAGTACTTC. Amino acids: CASSEDLAGETQYF. The chain recombines TRBV2 with TRBJ2-5; 9 nucleotides line up with TRBD2. V lost 1 base and J lost 5; bases outside the gene matches: 2. This CDR3 has 14 residues. Germline loops: CDR1 SNHLY, CDR2 FYNNEI.

J is TRBJ1-5 and V is TRBV28, with D hard to call. V lost 5 bases to trimming and J lost 7 bases, with 15 bases between them. Germline loops: CDR1 MDHEN, CDR2 SYDVKM. The CDR3 has 14 amino acids. This chain's CDR3 is CASSERVARQPQHF. The CDR3 DNA sequence: TGTGCCAGCAGTGAGAGGGTTGCCCGGCAGCCCCAGCATTTT.

This chain connects TRBV6-2 or TRBV6-3 to TRBJ2-5; TRBD1 is a possible D gene (6 bases). V dropped 2 bases and J dropped 4 bases, with 11 bases sitting between them. Germline V gene lookup returns CDR1 MNHEY and CDR2 SVGEGT. This CDR3 comprises 14 residues. CDR3 loop: CASSYRQVIETQYF. Written as DNA, the CDR3 is TGTGCCAGCAGTTACCGACAGGTGATAGAGACCCAGTACTTC.

The chain carries TRBV5-1 and TRBJ2-7; D ambiguous. CDR1 and CDR2 from the germline V gene are SGHRS and YFSETQ. CDR3 length: 13 residues. Trimming removed 6 bases from V and 0 bases from J, with 10 bases in between. The CDR3 spells CASKPDNSYEQYV. CDR3 DNA: TGCGCCAGCAAGCCCGACAACTCCTACGAGCAGTACGTC.

The CDR3 loop is CASNTGQAQSDTQYF. The CDR3 DNA reads as TGTGCCAGCAACACGGGACAGGCACAATCAGATACGCAGTATTTT. V usage is TRBV7-9 and J usage is TRBJ2-3, with 8 bases aligning to TRBD1. V was clipped by 7 bases and J by 4 bases; unmatched bases: 10. Germline V CDR1 and CDR2: SEHNR, FQNEAQ (reference sequence). This CDR3 has 15 amino acids.

The gene calls are TRBV7-2 and TRBJ1-1; 8 bases are shared with TRBD1. Germline V gives CDR1 SGHTA, CDR2 FQGNSA. V shed 5 bases, J shed 6 bases, and the junction held 11 bases outside the gene matches. The CDR3 covers 15 residues. CDR3 in DNA: TGTGCCAGCAGCACTCGGACAGGGCTGGTCGCTGAAGCTTTCTTT. It specifies CASSTRTGLVAEAFF.

This sequence joins TRBV18 and TRBJ1-4; D is possibly TRBD1 (6 bases). V lost 3 bases, J lost 7 bases, and 15 bases lay in between. Germline CDR1 KGHSH, CDR2 LQKENI. This CDR3 region has 15 residues. Here the CDR3 DNA reads TGTGCCAGCTCACCCTTACAGGGTTATCGTGAAAAACTGTTTTTT. Its translation: CASSPLQGYREKLFF.

The chain joins TRBV30 to TRBJ2-1; tentatively, D is TRBD1 (6 bases). The CDR3 is made up of 15 amino acids. From germline, CDR1 is GTSNPN and CDR2 SVGIG (reference sequence). The V and J ends lost 5 bases and 2 bases respectively, with 16 bases between them. CDR3 residues: CAWQKDSAAYNEQFF. Written as DNA, the CDR3 is TGTGCCTGGCAGAAGGACAGCGCGGCCTACAATGAGCAGTTCTTC.

This clone has ten or more counts. This chain uses TRBV11-2 with TRBJ2-7, with D maybe TRBD1 (5 bases). Germline lookup yields CDR1 SGHAT and CDR2 FQNNGV. The CDR3 extends over 12 amino acids. V was shortened by 0 bases and J by 10 bases, with 10 bases between the two germline ends. The CDR3 coding sequence is TGTGCCAGCAGCTTAGATGGGGCTAAACAGTACGTC. This gives the protein CASSLDGAKQYV.

In its sample, this clone was seen a few times. The chain employs TRBV2 and TRBJ2-1, with 11 bases matching TRBD2. This CDR3 is built from 15 residues. V gave up 3 bases and J gave up 8 bases; unmatched junction bases: 6. Germline CDR1 and CDR2: SNHLY and FYNNEI. This CDR3 is CASSETSGAADEQFF. For the CDR3, the DNA is TGTGCCAGCAGTGAGACTAGCGGGGCCGCGGATGAGCAGTTCTTC. Variable domain in full (rest from reference TRBV2 and TRBJ2-1): EPEVTQTPSHQVTQMGQEVILRCVPISNHLYFYWYRQILGQKVEFLVSFYNNEISEKSEIFDDQFSVERPDGSNFTLKIRSTKLEDSAMYFCASSETSGAADEQFFGPGTRLTVL.

This clone has a single count. The chain recombines TRBV11-2 with TRBJ2-5; perhaps TRBD1 as D (5 bases). CDR1 SGHAT and CDR2 FQNNGV come from the germline V gene. This CDR3 contains 13 residues. Trimming left V 3 bases short and J 5 bases short, with 10 bases between. This CDR3 reads CASSLTAGETQYF. CDR3 nucleotides: TGTGCCAGCAGCTTGACAGCAGGGGAGACCCAGTACTTC.

The chain recombines TRBV4-2 with TRBJ2-3; tentative D call: TRBD1 (5 bases). CDR3 length equals 14 residues. Per the germline V gene, CDR1 is LGHNA and CDR2 is YNFKEQ. Trimming pared 4 bases from V and 0 bases from J, leaving 8 bases between. DNA of the CDR3: TGTGCCAGCAGCCTCGGACAAAGCACAGATACGCAGTATTTT. Its translation: CASSLGQSTDTQYF.

This chain uses TRBV7-8 with TRBJ1-1; D remains unclear. Germline V gene data show CDR1 as SGHVS and CDR2 as FQNEAQ. The CDR3 is 13 residues long. V was cut by 6 bases and J by 2 bases, with 10 bases left in between. The CDR3 loop reads CASRAGINTEAFF. Written as DNA, the CDR3 is TGTGCCAGCAGGGCGGGAATCAACACTGAAGCTTTCTTT.

CDR3 residues: CASSDGRTGVGYTF. Written as DNA, the CDR3 is TGTGCCAGCAGTGATGGTAGGACAGGGGTTGGCTACACCTTC. V usage is TRBV2 and J usage is TRBJ1-2; TRBD1 matches 9 bases. CDR1 and CDR2 from the germline V gene are SNHLY and FYNNEI. The junction had 6 bases not matched to a gene; V was cut back by 3 bases and J by 7 bases. CDR3 length: 14 residues. Combining the CDR3 with reference TRBV2 and TRBJ1-2 gives the whole variable domain EPEVTQTPSHQVTQMGQEVILRCVPISNHLYFYWYRQILGQKVEFLVSFYNNEISEKSEIFDDQFSVERPDGSNFTLKIRSTKLEDSAMYFCASSDGRTGVGYTFGSGTRLTVV.

This chain connects TRBV11-1 to TRBJ2-1; no firm D call. Germline V gene sequence: CDR1 SGHAT, CDR2 FQDESV (reference sequence). The V end was cut by 3 bases, the J end by 8 bases, with 11 bases between. The CDR3 runs 13 residues. CDR3 loop: CASSLPPVHEQFF. CDR3 sequence (DNA): TGTGCCAGCAGCTTGCCCCCAGTCCATGAGCAGTTCTTC.